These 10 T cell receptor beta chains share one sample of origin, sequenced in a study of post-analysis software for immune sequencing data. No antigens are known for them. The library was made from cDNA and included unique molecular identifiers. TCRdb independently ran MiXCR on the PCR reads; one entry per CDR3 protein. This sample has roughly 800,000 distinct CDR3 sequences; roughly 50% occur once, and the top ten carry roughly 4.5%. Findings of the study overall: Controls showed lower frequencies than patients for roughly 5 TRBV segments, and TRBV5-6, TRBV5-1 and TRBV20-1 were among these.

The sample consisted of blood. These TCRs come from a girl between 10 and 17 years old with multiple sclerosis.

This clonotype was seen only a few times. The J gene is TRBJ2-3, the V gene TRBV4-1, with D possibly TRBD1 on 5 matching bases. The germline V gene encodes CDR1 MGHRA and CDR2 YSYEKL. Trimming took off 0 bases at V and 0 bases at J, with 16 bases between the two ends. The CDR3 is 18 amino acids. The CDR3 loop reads CASSQEWGVNPSTDTQYF. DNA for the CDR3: TGCGCCAGCAGCCAAGAATGGGGCGTCAACCCTAGCACAGATACGCAGTATTTT.

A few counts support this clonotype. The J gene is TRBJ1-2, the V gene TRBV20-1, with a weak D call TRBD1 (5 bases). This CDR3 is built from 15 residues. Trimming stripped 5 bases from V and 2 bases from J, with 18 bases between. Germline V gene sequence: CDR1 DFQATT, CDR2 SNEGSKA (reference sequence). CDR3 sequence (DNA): TGCAGTGCTGAGAGTTTAGTCCGGGGCAACTATGGCTACACCTTC. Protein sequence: CSAESLVRGNYGYTF.

CDR3 sequence: CSARDRTSGRYEQYF. CDR3 nucleotides: TGCAGTGCTAGAGATCGGACTAGCGGGAGATACGAGCAGTACTTC. This chain connects TRBV20-1 to TRBJ2-7, with 13 nucleotides matching TRBD2. Germline values: CDR1 DFQATT, CDR2 SNEGSKA (reference sequence). Trimming cost V 0 bases and J 4 bases; bases outside gene matches: 3. The CDR3 is made up of 15 amino acids.

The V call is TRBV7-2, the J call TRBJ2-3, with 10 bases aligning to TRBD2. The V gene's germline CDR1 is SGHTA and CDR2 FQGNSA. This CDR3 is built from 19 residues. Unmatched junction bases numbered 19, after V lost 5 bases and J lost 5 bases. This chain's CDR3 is CASSPRGSGRTHYEDTQYF. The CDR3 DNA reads TGTGCCAGCAGCCCGCGGGGTAGCGGGAGGACCCACTACGAAGATACGCAGTATTTT.

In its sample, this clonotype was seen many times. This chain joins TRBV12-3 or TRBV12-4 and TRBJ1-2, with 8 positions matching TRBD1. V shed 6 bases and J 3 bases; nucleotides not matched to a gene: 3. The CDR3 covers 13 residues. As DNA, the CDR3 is TGTGCCAGCAGCCCGGACAGGGACTATGGCTACACCTTC. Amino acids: CASSPDRDYGYTF.

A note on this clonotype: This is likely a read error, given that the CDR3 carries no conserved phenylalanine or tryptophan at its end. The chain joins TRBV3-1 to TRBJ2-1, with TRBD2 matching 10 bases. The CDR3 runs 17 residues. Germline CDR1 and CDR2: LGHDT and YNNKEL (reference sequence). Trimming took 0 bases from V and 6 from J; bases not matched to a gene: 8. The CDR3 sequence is CASSQEALTSGTNEQFL. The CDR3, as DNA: TGTGCCAGCAGCCAAGAAGCTCTCACTAGCGGGACCAATGAGCAGTTCCTC.

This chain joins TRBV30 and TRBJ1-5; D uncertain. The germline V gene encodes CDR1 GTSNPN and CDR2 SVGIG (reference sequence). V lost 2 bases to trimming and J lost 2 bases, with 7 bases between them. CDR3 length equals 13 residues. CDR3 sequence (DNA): TGTGCCTGGAGTACGACTGGCAATCAGCCCCAGCATTTT. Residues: CAWSTTGNQPQHF.

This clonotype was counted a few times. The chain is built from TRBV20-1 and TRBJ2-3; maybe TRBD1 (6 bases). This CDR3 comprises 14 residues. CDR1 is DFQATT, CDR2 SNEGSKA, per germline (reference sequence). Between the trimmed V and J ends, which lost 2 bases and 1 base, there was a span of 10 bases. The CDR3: CSARPGHRTDTQYF. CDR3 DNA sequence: TGCAGTGCTAGACCGGGACACCGCACAGATACGCAGTATTTT.

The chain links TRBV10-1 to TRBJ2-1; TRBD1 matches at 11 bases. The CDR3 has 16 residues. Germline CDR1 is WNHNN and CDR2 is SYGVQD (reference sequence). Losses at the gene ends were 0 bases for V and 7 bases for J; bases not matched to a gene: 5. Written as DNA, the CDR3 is TGCGCCAGCAGTGAGTCGGGGGACAGGGGGTGGAATGAGCAGTTCTTC. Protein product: CASSESGDRGWNEQFF.

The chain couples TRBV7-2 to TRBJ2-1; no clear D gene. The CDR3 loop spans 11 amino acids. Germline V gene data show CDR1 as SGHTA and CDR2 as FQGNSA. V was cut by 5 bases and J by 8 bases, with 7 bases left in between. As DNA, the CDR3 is TGTGCCAGCAGCCCCCCGTATGAGCAGTTCTTC. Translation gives CASSPPYEQFF. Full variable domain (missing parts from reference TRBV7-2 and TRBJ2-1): GAGVSQSPSNKVTEKGKDVELRCDPISGHTALYWYRQSLGQGLEFLIYFQGNSAPDKSGLPSDRFSAERTGGSVSTLTIQRTQQEDSAVYLCASSPPYEQFFGPGTRLTVL.